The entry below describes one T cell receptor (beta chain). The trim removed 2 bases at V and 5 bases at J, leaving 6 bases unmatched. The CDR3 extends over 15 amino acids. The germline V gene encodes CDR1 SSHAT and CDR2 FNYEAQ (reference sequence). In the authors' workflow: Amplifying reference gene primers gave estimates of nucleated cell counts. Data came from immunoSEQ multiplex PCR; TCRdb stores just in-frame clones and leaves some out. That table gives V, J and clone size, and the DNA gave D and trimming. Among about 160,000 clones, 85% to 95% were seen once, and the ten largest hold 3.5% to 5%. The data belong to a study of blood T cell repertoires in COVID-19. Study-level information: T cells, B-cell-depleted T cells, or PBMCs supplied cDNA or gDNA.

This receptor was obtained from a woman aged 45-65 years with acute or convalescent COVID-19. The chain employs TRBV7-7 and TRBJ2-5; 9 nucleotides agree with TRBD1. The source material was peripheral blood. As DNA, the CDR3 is TGTGCCAGCAGCTTACTAGGGACAGGGAGGGAGACCCAGTACTTC. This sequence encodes CASSLLGTGRETQYF.